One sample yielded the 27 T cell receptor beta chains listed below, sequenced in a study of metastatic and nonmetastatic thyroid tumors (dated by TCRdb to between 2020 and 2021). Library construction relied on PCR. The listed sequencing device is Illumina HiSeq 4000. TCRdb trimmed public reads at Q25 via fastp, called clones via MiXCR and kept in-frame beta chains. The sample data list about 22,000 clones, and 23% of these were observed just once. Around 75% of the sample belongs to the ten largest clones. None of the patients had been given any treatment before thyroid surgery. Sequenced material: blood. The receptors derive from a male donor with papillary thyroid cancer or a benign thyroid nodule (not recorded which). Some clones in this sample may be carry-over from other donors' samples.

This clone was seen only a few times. CDR3 coding DNA: TGTGCCAGCAGTCCATACGCTGGTTTGAACACTGAAGCTTTCTTT. The encoded protein is CASSPYAGLNTEAFF. This chain connects TRBV27 to TRBJ1-1; D is uncertain. CDR1 and CDR2 (germline): MNHEY, SMNVEV (reference sequence). V was cut by 5 bases and J by 0 bases, with 13 bases left in between. The CDR3 runs 15 residues.

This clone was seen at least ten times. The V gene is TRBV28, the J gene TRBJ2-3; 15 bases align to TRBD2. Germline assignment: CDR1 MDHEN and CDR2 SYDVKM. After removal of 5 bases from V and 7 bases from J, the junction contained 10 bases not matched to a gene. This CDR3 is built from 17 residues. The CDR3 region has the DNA TGTGCCAGCAGTCTCGGACTAGCGGGAGGGGCGGTTAATACGCAGTATTTT. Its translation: CASSLGLAGGAVNTQYF.

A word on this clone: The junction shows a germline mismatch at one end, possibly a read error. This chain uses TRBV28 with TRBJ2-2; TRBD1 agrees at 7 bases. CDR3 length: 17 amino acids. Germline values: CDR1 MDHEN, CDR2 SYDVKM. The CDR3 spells CASNLYAGTANTGELFF. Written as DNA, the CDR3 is TGTGCCAGCAATTTATACGCCGGGACAGCGAACACCGGGGAGCTGTTTTTT.

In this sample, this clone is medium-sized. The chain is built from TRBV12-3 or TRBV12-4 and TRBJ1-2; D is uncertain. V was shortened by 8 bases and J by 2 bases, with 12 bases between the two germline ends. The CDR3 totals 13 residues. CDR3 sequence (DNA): TGTGCCAGCTCTGAGTTGACCAACTATGGCTACACCTTC. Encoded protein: CASSELTNYGYTF.

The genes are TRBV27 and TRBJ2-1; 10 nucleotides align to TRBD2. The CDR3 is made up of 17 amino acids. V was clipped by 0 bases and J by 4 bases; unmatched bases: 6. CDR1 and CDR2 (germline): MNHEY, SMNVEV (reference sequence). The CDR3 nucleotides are TGTGCCAGCAGTTTATCACTAGCGGGGTCTCGATACAATGAGCAGTTCTTC. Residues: CASSLSLAGSRYNEQFF.

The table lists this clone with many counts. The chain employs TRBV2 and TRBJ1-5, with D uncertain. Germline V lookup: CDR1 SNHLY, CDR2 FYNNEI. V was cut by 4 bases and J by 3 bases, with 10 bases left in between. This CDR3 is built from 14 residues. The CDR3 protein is CASSASQINQPQHF. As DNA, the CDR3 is TGTGCCAGCAGTGCTTCACAGATCAATCAGCCCCAGCATTTT.

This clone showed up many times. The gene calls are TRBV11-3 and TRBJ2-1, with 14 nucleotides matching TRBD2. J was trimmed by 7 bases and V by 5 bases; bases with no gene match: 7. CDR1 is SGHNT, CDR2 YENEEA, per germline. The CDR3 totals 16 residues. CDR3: CASSPRTSGRLNEQFF. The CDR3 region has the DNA TGTGCCAGCAGCCCCCGGACTAGCGGGAGGTTGAATGAGCAGTTCTTC.

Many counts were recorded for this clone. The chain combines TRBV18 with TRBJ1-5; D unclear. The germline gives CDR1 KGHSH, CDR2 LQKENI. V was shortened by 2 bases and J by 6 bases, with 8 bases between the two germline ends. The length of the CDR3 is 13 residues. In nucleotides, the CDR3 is TGTGCCAGCTCACCAGAAGGTCTTCAGCCCCAGCATTTT. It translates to CASSPEGLQPQHF.

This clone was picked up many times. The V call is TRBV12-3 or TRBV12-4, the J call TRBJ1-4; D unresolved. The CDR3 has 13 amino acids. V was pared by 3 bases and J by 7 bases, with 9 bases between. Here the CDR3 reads CASSFEWGEKLFF. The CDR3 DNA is TGTGCCAGCAGTTTTGAGTGGGGTGAAAAACTGTTTTTT.

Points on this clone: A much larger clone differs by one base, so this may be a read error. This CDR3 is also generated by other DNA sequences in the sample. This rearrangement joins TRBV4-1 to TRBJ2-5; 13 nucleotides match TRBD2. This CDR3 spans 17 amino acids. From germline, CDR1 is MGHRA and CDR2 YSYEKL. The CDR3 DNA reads TGTGCCAGCAGCCGTCGGACTAGCGGGAGAGTGGAGGAGACCCAGTACTTC. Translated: CASSRRTSGRVEETQYF.

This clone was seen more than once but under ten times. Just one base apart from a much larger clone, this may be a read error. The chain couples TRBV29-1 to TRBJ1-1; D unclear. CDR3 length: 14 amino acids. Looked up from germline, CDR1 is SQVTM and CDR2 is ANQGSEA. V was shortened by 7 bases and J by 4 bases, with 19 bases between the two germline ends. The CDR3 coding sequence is TGCAGCGCTGACGCAGTGGGCGATTTCACTGAAGCTTTCTTT. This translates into CSADAVGDFTEAFF. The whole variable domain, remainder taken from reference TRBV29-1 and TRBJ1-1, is SAVISQKPSRDICQRGTSLTIQCQVDSQVTMMFWYRQQPGQSLTLIATANQGSEATYESGFVIDKFPISRPNLTFSTLTVSNMSPEDSSIYLCSADAVGDFTEAFFGQGTRLTVV.

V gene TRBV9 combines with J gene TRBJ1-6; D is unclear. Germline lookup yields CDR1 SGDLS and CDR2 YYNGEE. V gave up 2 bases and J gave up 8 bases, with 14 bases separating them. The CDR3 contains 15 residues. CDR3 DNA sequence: TGTGCCAGCAGCGTTACCGGGAGCCGGGATTCACCCCTCCACTTT. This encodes CASSVTGSRDSPLHF.

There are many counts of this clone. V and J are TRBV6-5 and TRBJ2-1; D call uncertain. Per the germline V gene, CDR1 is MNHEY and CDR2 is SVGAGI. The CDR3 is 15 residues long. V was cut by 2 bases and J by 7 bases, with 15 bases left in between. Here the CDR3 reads CASSYGRLQINEQFF. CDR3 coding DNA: TGTGCCAGCAGTTACGGTCGCCTTCAAATAAATGAGCAGTTCTTC.

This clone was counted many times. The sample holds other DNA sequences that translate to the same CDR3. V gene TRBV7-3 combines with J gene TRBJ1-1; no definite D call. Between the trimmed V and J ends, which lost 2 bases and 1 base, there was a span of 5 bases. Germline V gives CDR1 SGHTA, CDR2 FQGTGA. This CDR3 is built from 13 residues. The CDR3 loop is CASSLDPNTEAFF. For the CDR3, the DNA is TGTGCCAGCAGCTTAGACCCGAACACTGAAGCTTTCTTT.

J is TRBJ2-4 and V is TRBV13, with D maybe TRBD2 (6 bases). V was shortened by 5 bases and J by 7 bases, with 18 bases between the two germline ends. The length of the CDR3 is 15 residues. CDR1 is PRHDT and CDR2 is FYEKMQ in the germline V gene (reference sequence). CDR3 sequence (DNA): TGTGCCAGCAGCGCCGCCGGGACTGGGGAGAACATTCAGTACTTC. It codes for CASSAAGTGENIQYF.

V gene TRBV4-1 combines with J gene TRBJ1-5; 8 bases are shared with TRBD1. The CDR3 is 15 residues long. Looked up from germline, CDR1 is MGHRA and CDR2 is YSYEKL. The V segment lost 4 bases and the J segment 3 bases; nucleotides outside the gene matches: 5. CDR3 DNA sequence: TGCGCCAGCAGCCTCTCAGGGGGCGTCAATCAGCCCCAGCATTTT. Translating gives CASSLSGGVNQPQHF.

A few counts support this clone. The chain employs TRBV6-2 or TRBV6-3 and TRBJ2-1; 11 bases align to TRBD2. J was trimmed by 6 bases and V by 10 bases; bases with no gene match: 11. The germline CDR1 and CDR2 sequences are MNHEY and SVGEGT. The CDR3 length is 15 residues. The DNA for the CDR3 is TGTGCCATCCGACTAGCGGGAACCCTCTCCAATGAGCAGTTCTTC. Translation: CAIRLAGTLSNEQFF.

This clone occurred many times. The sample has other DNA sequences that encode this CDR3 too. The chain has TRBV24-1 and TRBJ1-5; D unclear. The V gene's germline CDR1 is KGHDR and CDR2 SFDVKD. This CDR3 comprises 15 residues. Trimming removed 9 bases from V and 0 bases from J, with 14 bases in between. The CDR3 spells CATGSGKVSNQPQHF. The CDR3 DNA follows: TGTGCCACCGGGTCTGGGAAAGTTAGCAATCAGCCCCAGCATTTT.

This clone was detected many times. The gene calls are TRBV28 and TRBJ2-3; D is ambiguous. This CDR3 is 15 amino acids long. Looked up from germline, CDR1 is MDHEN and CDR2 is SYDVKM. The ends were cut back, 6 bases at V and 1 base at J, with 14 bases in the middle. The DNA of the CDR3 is TGTGCCAGCAGGGTGGCAGAGGTTGGCACAGATACGCAGTATTTT. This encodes CASRVAEVGTDTQYF.

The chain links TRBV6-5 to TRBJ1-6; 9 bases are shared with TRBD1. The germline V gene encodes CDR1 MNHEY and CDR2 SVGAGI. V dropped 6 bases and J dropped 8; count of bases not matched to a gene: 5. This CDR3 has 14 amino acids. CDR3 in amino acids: CASRTGQGDSPLHF. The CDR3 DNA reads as TGTGCCAGCAGGACGGGACAGGGAGATTCACCCCTCCACTTT.

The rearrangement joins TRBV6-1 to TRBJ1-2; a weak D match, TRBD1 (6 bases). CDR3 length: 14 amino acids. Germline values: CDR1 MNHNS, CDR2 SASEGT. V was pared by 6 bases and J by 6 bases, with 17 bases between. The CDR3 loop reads CASSQADRRDGYTF. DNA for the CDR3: TGTGCCAGCAGCCAAGCTGACAGGAGGGATGGCTACACCTTC.

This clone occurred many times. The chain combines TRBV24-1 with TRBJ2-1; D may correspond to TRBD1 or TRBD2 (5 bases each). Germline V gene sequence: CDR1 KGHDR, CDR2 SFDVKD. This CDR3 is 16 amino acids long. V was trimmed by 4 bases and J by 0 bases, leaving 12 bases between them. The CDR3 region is CATSERGFSSYNEQFF. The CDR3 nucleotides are TGTGCCACCAGTGAACGGGGCTTTAGCTCCTACAATGAGCAGTTCTTC.

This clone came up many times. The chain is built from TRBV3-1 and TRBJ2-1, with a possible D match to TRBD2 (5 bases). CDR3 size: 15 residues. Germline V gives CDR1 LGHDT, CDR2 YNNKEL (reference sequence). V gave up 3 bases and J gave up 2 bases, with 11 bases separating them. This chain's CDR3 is CASSHSETTYNEQFF. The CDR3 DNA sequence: TGTGCCAGCAGCCATAGCGAGACAACCTACAATGAGCAGTTCTTC.

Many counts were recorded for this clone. CDR3 coding DNA: TGTGCCAGCAGTTTATTTTCAGCAAACATTCAGTACTTC. Amino acids: CASSLFSANIQYF. The rearrangement links TRBV28 to TRBJ2-4, with D unresolved. The V end lost 1 base, the J end lost 6 bases, and 7 bases lay between the germline ends. The CDR3 loop spans 13 amino acids. Germline CDR1 MDHEN, CDR2 SYDVKM.

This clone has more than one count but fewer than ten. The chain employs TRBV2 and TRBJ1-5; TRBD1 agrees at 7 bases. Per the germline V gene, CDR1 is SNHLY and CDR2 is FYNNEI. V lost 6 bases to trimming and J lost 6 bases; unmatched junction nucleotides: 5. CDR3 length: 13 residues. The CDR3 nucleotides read TGTGCCAGCAGAGCTGACAGGGTTCAGCCCCAGCATTTT. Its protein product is CASRADRVQPQHF.

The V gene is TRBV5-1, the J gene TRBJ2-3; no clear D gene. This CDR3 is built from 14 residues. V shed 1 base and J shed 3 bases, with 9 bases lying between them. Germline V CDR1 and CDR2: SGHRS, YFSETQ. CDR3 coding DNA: TGCGCCAGCAGCTTGTCAGAGCATACAGATACGCAGTATTTT. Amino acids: CASSLSEHTDTQYF.

This chain's CDR3 is CASSPNKQKYYGYTF. For the CDR3, the DNA is TGTGCCAGCAGTCCAAACAAACAGAAATACTATGGCTACACCTTC. This sequence joins TRBV28 and TRBJ1-2, with D hard to call. The CDR3 length is 15 residues. The V gene lost 5 bases and the J gene lost 3 bases, with 16 bases spanning the gap. The germline V gene has CDR1 MDHEN and CDR2 SYDVKM.